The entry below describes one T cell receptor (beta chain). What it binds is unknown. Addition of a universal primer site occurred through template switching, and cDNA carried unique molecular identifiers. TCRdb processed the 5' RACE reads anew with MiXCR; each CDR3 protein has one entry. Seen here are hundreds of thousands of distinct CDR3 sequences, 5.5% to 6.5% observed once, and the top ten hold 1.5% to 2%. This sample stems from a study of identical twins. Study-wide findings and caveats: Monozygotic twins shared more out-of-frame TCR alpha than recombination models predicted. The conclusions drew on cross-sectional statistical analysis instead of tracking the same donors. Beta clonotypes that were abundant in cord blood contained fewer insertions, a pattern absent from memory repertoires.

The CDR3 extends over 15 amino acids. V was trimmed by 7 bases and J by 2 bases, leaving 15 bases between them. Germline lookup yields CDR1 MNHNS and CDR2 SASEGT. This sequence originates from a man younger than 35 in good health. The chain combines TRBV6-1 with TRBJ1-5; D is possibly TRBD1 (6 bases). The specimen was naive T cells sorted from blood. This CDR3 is CASNDRTGGNQPQHF. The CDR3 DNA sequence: TGTGCCAGCAATGACAGGACCGGGGGCAATCAGCCCCAGCATTTT.